This is a list of T cell receptor beta chains from one sample in a study of T cell responses to AZD1222 COVID-19 vaccine. Assay: immunoSEQ multiplex PCR; the TCRdb copy retains only in-frame clones and omits some. The table has approximately 140,000 clones, roughly 89% seen once. The sequences come from peripheral blood, collected 28 days after the second dose of the MenACWY control vaccine. These receptors were obtained from an adult who received the MenACWY meningococcal vaccine as a control. Each CDR3 is given with its conserved first and last residue. D genes are given only for firm matches. Where a row states a size, it is once, few, many or the class of an expanded clone; other rows omit it.

TRBJ2-5,.,TRBD2,16,TRBV6-5,CASSYSASNGGETQYF,TGTGCCAGCAGTTACTCGGCCTCTAACGGGGGGGAGACCCAGTACTTC
TRBJ2-2,once,.,13,TRBV12-3/TRBV12-4,CASSFSGAGELFF,TGTGCCAGCAGTTTTTCCGGTGCTGGGGAGCTGTTTTTT
TRBJ1-2,.,.,13,TRBV10-3,CAIGGVPNYGYTF,TGTGCCATCGGGGGGGTACCCAACTATGGCTACACCTTC
TRBJ1-5,.,TRBD1,16,TRBV10-3,CAISESGTGGIQPQHF,TGTGCCATCAGTGAGTCCGGGACAGGGGGAATTCAGCCCCAGCATTTT
TRBJ2-1,.,TRBD2,15,TRBV30,CAWTRGGAVYNEQFF,TGTGCCTGGACCCGGGGGGGGGCGGTCTACAATGAGCAGTTCTTC
TRBJ1-4,.,.,13,TRBV28,CASSFRVGEKLFF,TGTGCCAGCAGTTTCAGGGTGGGTGAAAAACTGTTTTTT
TRBJ2-7,.,.,11,TRBV5-6,CASSLGPEQYF,TGTGCCAGCAGCTTGGGGCCCGAGCAGTACTTC
TRBJ1-1,.,TRBD1,15,TRBV9,CASSVLGTGGIEAFF,TGTGCCAGCAGCGTACTCGGGACAGGGGGCATTGAAGCTTTCTTT
TRBJ2-3,.,.,10,TRBV20-1,CSASTDTQYF,TGCAGTGCTTCCACAGATACGCAGTATTTT
TRBJ1-1,.,.,15,TRBV6-5,CASSYSQLVNTEAFF,TGTGCCAGCAGTTACTCACAGTTAGTGAACACTGAAGCTTTCTTT
TRBJ1-1,.,.,17,TRBV4-1,CASSQDPSAGRNTEAFF,TGCGCCAGCAGCCAAGATCCGTCGGCGGGGCGGAACACTGAAGCTTTCTTT
TRBJ2-3,.,TRBD2,15,TRBV28,CASVSIAGYTDTQYF,TGTGCCAGCGTATCTATAGCGGGGTACACAGATACGCAGTATTTT
TRBJ1-6,.,.,13,TRBV4-1,CASSFSGDSPLHF,TGCGCCAGCAGCTTCAGTGGCGATTCACCCCTCCACTTT
TRBJ2-1,.,TRBD2,12,TRBV7-2,CASSLVGGVQFF,TGTGCCAGCAGCTTAGTGGGAGGGGTGCAGTTCTTC
TRBJ1-2,once,TRBD1,16,TRBV7-9,CASSLTSGTGPWGYTF,TGTGCCAGCAGCTTGACCTCAGGGACAGGACCGTGGGGCTACACCTTC
TRBJ2-2,.,TRBD1,15,TRBV7-3,CASSSTGVNTGELFF,TGTGCCAGCAGCTCTACAGGGGTGAACACCGGGGAGCTGTTTTTT
TRBJ2-2,.,.,16,TRBV7-2,CASSFYTGVRTGELFF,TGTGCCAGCAGCTTTTATACGGGGGTGCGCACCGGGGAGCTGTTTTTT
TRBJ1-2,.,.,11,TRBV28,CASSYRRGYTF,TGTGCCAGCAGTTACCGGCGGGGCTACACCTTC
TRBJ2-4,.,.,19,TRBV28,CASSKGLLTEALAKNIQYF,TGTGCCAGCAGCAAGGGACTCCTGACTGAAGCTCTAGCCAAAAACATTCAGTACTTC
TRBJ1-1,.,TRBD1,14,TRBV6-5,CASSYFTGGAEAFF,TGTGCCAGCAGTTACTTTACAGGGGGGGCTGAAGCTTTCTTT
TRBJ2-7,.,TRBD1,15,TRBV7-8,CASSPRQGAGYEQYF,TGTGCCAGCAGCCCCAGACAGGGGGCGGGCTACGAGCAGTACTTC
TRBJ2-2,.,.,15,TRBV6-2/TRBV6-3,CASSYPSVFTGELFF,TGTGCCAGCAGTTACCCTAGCGTATTCACCGGGGAGCTGTTTTTT
TRBJ1-5,.,.,13,TRBV11-2,CASSLGSNQPQHF,TGTGCCAGCAGCTTAGGTAGCAATCAGCCCCAGCATTTT
TRBJ2-6,.,.,15,TRBV28,CASSLRVSGANVLTF,TGTGCCAGCAGTCTCAGGGTTTCTGGGGCCAACGTCCTGACTTTC
TRBJ1-1,.,.,13,TRBV3-1/TRBV3-2,CASSLTVNTEAFF,TGTGCCAGCAGCCTCACAGTGAACACTGAAGCTTTCTTT
TRBJ2-2,once,.,14,TRBV27,CASSPGGNTGELFF,TGTGCCAGCAGTCCAGGCGGGAACACCGGGGAGCTGTTTTTT
TRBJ1-5,once,.,16,TRBV7-4,CASSPDRNLGNQPQHF,TGTGCCAGCAGCCCCGACAGGAACCTTGGGAATCAGCCCCAGCATTTT
TRBJ2-6,once,.,13,TRBV12-3/TRBV12-4,CASRTTGANVLTF,TGTGCCAGCAGAACGACTGGGGCCAACGTCCTGACTTTC
TRBJ1-5,.,.,14,TRBV5-8,CASSPGERNQPQHF,TGTGCCAGCAGCCCAGGCGAACGCAATCAGCCCCAGCATTTT
TRBJ2-3,.,.,15,TRBV9,CASSVRTVNTDTQYF,TGTGCCAGCAGCGTTCGGACAGTTAACACAGATACGCAGTATTTT